This TCR beta chain was sequenced in a study of blood T cells in healthy people across ages. The CDR3 length is 12 residues. Trimming cost V 7 bases and J 7 bases; bases outside gene matches: 9. Germline CDR1 SQVTM, CDR2 ANQGSEA. A sample-barcoded 5' primer and a J-beta primer mix were used in a second PCR of about 6 to 11 cycles. TCRdb reprocessed the 5' RACE reads via MiXCR and lists one record per CDR3 protein. The sample holds 850,000 to 1,300,000 distinct CDR3 sequences, 40% to 45% seen once. The sample taken for sequencing was blood. The chain links TRBV29-1 to TRBJ2-7, with 8 bases that match TRBD1. The source is a woman aged 55-70 years in good health. Written as DNA, the CDR3 is TGCAGCGCTGGCAGGGGGCTTGGTGAGCAGTACTTC. It is translated as CSAGRGLGEQYF.